These 28 T cell receptor beta chains share one sample of origin, sequenced in a study of PD-L1 blockade in urothelial cancer. The method was immunoSEQ multiplex PCR; TCRdb's version includes in-frame clones alone and lacks a portion of them. The table has under 150,000 clones, approximately 90% seen once; the top ten hold roughly 1.8%. Time point in this sample: peripheral blood 6 weeks after treatment start. Specimen: PBMCs, collected around atezolizumab (anti-PD-L1) treatment. The receptors come from a man between 60 and 75 years old with urothelial cancer.

Worth noting for this clone: Different DNA sequences within this sample yield the same CDR3. V usage is TRBV11-2 and J usage is TRBJ1-5; 7 bases are shared with TRBD1. V gave up 5 bases and J gave up 5 bases; unmatched junction bases: 3. CDR1 SGHAT and CDR2 FQNNGV come from the germline V gene. This CDR3 has 13 residues. The CDR3 bases are TGTGCCAGCAGCCGACAGGGCGATCAGCCCCAGCATTTT. Encoded protein: CASSRQGDQPQHF.

The DNA of the CDR3 is TGTGCCAGCAGTTTTACCGGGACAGGGGGCGATCAGCCCCAGCATTTT. Translation: CASSFTGTGGDQPQHF. The chain links TRBV5-6 to TRBJ1-5; 12 bases agree with TRBD1. Per the germline V gene, CDR1 is SGHDT and CDR2 is YYEEEE. The length of the CDR3 is 16 residues. The ends lost 5 bases at V and 5 bases at J; junction bases unmatched: 8.

V usage is TRBV5-1 and J usage is TRBJ2-3; the D gene is possibly TRBD1 (9 bases). The germline gives CDR1 SGHRS, CDR2 YFSETQ. V dropped 3 bases and J dropped 0 bases, with 14 bases sitting between them. This CDR3 has 16 amino acids. CDR3 sequence reads: CASSSGGTGSTDTQYF. The CDR3, as DNA: TGCGCCAGCAGCTCGGGGGGGACAGGGAGCACAGATACGCAGTATTTT.

This clone has more than one count but fewer than ten. V and J are TRBV7-3 and TRBJ2-5; 13 nucleotides agree with TRBD2. In germline, CDR1 is SGHTA, CDR2 FQGTGA. J was trimmed by 4 bases and V by 5 bases; bases with no gene match: 4. The CDR3 has 15 residues. The CDR3 DNA follows: TGTGCCAGCAGCCCGGGACTAGCGGGGAGAGAGACCCAGTACTTC. Protein: CASSPGLAGRETQYF.

The chain has TRBV28 and TRBJ1-4; D is ambiguous. CDR3 size: 15 residues. From germline, CDR1 is MDHEN and CDR2 SYDVKM. The germline V and J ends were trimmed by 6 bases and 0 bases, with 11 bases remaining between them. The CDR3 DNA reads TGTGCCAGCAGCTCCTCCGCAGCAACTAATGAAAAACTGTTTTTT. The encoded protein is CASSSSAATNEKLFF. Drawing the rest from reference TRBV28 and TRBJ1-4, the complete variable domain is DVKVTQSSRYLVKRTGEKVFLECVQDMDHENMFWYRQDPGLGLRLIYFSYDVKMKEKGDIPEGYSVSREKKERFSLILESASTNQTSMYLCASSSSAATNEKLFFGSGTQLSVL.

The CDR3 DNA is TGTGCCAGCAGCTTAACTGGACAGGGCCCTGAAGCTTTCTTT. It specifies CASSLTGQGPEAFF. This rearrangement joins TRBV7-3 to TRBJ1-1, with TRBD1 matching over 8 bases. Germline V CDR1 and CDR2: SGHTA, FQGTGA. The CDR3 consists of 14 residues. Unmatched junction bases numbered 3, after V lost 0 bases and J lost 6 bases.

In its sample, this clone was seen once. The V call is TRBV19, the J call TRBJ1-2; 7 bases agree with TRBD1. Germline V CDR1 and CDR2: LNHDA, SQIVND (reference sequence). The CDR3 runs to 14 residues. The junction had 8 bases not matched to a gene; V was cut back by 6 bases and J by 4 bases. The CDR3 is CASRGRQGPYGYTF. CDR3 DNA sequence: TGTGCCAGTAGGGGGAGACAGGGACCCTATGGCTACACCTTC.

This sequence joins TRBV30 and TRBJ2-7; TRBD1 aligns across 8 bases. Germline loops: CDR1 GTSNPN, CDR2 SVGIG (reference sequence). This CDR3 is 11 amino acids long. With V trimmed by 4 bases and J by 4 bases, 0 bases remained unmatched. Here the CDR3 DNA reads TGTGCCTGGAACAGGGGGTACGAGCAGTACTTC. Translation: CAWNRGYEQYF.

This sequence joins TRBV5-4 and TRBJ2-7; D may be TRBD1 (6 bases). The CDR3 has 13 amino acids. CDR1 is SGHNT, CDR2 YYREEE, per germline (reference sequence). V was pared by 3 bases and J by 1 base, with 8 bases between. CDR3 loop: CASSWGRSYEQYF. CDR3 bases: TGTGCCAGCAGCTGGGGGCGGTCCTACGAGCAGTACTTC.

V gene TRBV28 combines with J gene TRBJ1-5; 7 nucleotides match TRBD1. The germline V gene has CDR1 MDHEN and CDR2 SYDVKM. J was trimmed by 3 bases and V by 3 bases; bases with no gene match: 2. The CDR3 runs 14 residues. CDR3 in amino acids: CASSLTGFNQPQHF. Here the CDR3 DNA reads TGTGCCAGCAGTTTGACAGGGTTCAATCAGCCCCAGCATTTT.

J is TRBJ1-5 and V is TRBV6-5; a possible D gene is TRBD1 (5 bases). Germline CDR1 reads MNHEY; CDR2 reads SVGAGI. V lost 6 bases and J 3 bases, leaving 12 bases between the germline ends. The CDR3 has 14 amino acids. CDR3 amino acids: CASSDSWVNQPQHF. The CDR3 DNA follows: TGTGCCAGCAGCGACAGCTGGGTCAATCAGCCCCAGCATTTT.

The J gene is TRBJ2-3, the V gene TRBV28, with TRBD2 identical over 9 bases. Trimming took 7 bases from V and 5 from J; bases not matched to a gene: 7. CDR1 MDHEN and CDR2 SYDVKM come from the germline V gene. This CDR3 has 14 amino acids. Here the CDR3 reads CASTSGGRKDTQYF. For the CDR3, the DNA is TGTGCCAGCACCAGCGGGGGGCGTAAAGATACGCAGTATTTT.

The rearrangement joins TRBV6-6 to TRBJ2-2; possibly TRBD1 for D (5 bases). This CDR3 has 14 residues. V lost 10 bases to trimming and J lost 2 bases, with 14 bases between them. Germline V gene lookup returns CDR1 MNHNY and CDR2 SVGAGI (reference sequence). This CDR3 reads CAIRAGQNTGELFF. Here the CDR3 DNA reads TGTGCCATCCGGGCCGGACAAAACACCGGGGAGCTGTTTTTT.

This chain links TRBV6-1 with TRBJ1-6; 9 bases are shared with TRBD1. Trimming took 6 bases from V and 9 from J; bases not matched to a gene: 6. CDR1 is MNHNS and CDR2 is SASEGT in the germline V gene. The CDR3 totals 14 residues. Here the CDR3 reads CASSAGTGTSPLHF. The CDR3 bases are TGTGCCAGCAGCGCCGGGACAGGGACTTCACCCCTCCACTTT.

V is TRBV7-3 and J is TRBJ2-3; weak D call: TRBD2 (6 bases). The germline CDR1 and CDR2 sequences are SGHTA and FQGTGA. Between the trimmed V and J ends, which lost 2 bases and 2 bases, there was a span of 8 bases. The CDR3 covers 14 residues. This CDR3 is CASSLGGATDTQYF. The CDR3, as DNA: TGTGCCAGCAGCTTAGGCGGGGCCACAGATACGCAGTATTTT.

The rearrangement joins TRBV11-2 to TRBJ1-1, with a tentative D call TRBD1 (6 bases). The germline gives CDR1 SGHAT, CDR2 FQNNGV. Trimming stripped 5 bases from V and 11 bases from J, with 15 bases between. This CDR3 region has 12 residues. The CDR3 reads CASSLDSSEAFF. The CDR3 nucleotides read TGTGCCAGCAGCCTGGACAGCTCCGAGGCTTTCTTT.

The rearrangement links TRBV19 to TRBJ1-4, with 11 bases fitting TRBD1. The V gene's germline CDR1 is LNHDA and CDR2 SQIVND (reference sequence). J was trimmed by 7 bases and V by 5 bases; bases with no gene match: 6. This CDR3 is 15 amino acids long. CDR3 in amino acids: CASSWRTGGGEKLFF. The CDR3 DNA reads as TGTGCCAGTAGTTGGAGGACAGGGGGCGGTGAAAAACTGTTTTTT.

This clone was found a few times. The chain couples TRBV4-1 to TRBJ2-1; TRBD2 matches 10 bases. CDR1 MGHRA and CDR2 YSYEKL come from the germline V gene. This CDR3 comprises 15 residues. Germline trimming cut 3 bases from V and 5 bases from J; bases unmatched to any gene: 4. The CDR3 here is CASSHYGTSDNEQFF. The DNA for the CDR3 is TGCGCCAGCAGCCATTACGGGACTAGCGACAATGAGCAGTTCTTC.

The rearrangement joins TRBV19 to TRBJ2-5; 7 bases map to TRBD1. The CDR3 is made up of 14 amino acids. Germline trimming cut 5 bases from V and 2 bases from J; bases unmatched to any gene: 5. Germline CDR1 is LNHDA and CDR2 is SQIVND (reference sequence). CDR3 protein: CASSPWDRQETQYF. The CDR3 DNA is TGTGCCAGTAGTCCGTGGGACAGACAAGAGACCCAGTACTTC.

The chain links TRBV19 to TRBJ2-2; D perhaps matches TRBD2 (5 bases). The germline gives CDR1 LNHDA, CDR2 SQIVND (reference sequence). The CDR3 is 14 amino acids. V was trimmed by 4 bases and J by 7 bases, leaving 13 bases between them. CDR3 in DNA: TGTGCCAGTAGTAGATTAACAGAGGGCGGGGAGCTGTTTTTT. Amino acids: CASSRLTEGGELFF. Using reference TRBV19 and TRBJ2-2 for the parts outside the CDR3, the full variable domain is DGGITQSPKYLFRKEGQNVTLSCEQNLNHDAMYWYRQDPGQGLRLIYYSQIVNDFQKGDIAEGYSVSREKKESFPLTVTSAQKNPTAFYLCASSRLTEGGELFFGEGSRLTVL.

The chain joins TRBV4-1 to TRBJ1-1; 8 positions match TRBD1. Germline V CDR1 and CDR2: MGHRA, YSYEKL. The V gene end was trimmed by 0 bases and the J gene end by 0 bases; junction bases not matched to a gene: 6. The CDR3 consists of 17 residues. CDR3: CASSQEDWGQVNTEAFF. The CDR3 nucleotides read TGCGCCAGCAGCCAAGAAGATTGGGGACAGGTGAACACTGAAGCTTTCTTT.

The chain employs TRBV6-5 and TRBJ1-6, with TRBD1 matching over 7 bases. The CDR3 runs to 14 residues. V shed 8 bases and J 4 bases; nucleotides not matched to a gene: 5. The germline gives CDR1 MNHEY, CDR2 SVGAGI. In DNA form, the CDR3 reads TGTGCCAGCGGAGGGACAGCATATAATTCACCCCTCCACTTT. Residues: CASGGTAYNSPLHF.

The V call is TRBV15, the J call TRBJ2-7; 10 bases line up with TRBD1. The V and J ends lost 3 bases and 6 bases, in that order; junction bases with no gene match: 11. CDR3 length: 16 amino acids. Germline V gives CDR1 LNHNV, CDR2 YYDKDF (reference sequence). In nucleotides, the CDR3 is TGTGCCACCAGCAGGAACTCCGGGACAGGGGTGGGCGAGCAGTACTTC. Residues: CATSRNSGTGVGEQYF.

The rearrangement links TRBV9 to TRBJ2-1, with 15 bases that match TRBD2. The CDR3 consists of 19 residues. J was trimmed by 5 bases and V by 3 bases; bases with no gene match: 12. Germline V gene sequence: CDR1 SGDLS, CDR2 YYNGEE. CDR3 sequence (DNA): TGTGCCAGCAGCGCCCAGTGGACTAGCGGGGGGGCCTTCCACAATGAGCAGTTCTTC. Protein product: CASSAQWTSGGAFHNEQFF.

The table lists this clone with a count of one. The genes are TRBV6-8 and TRBJ2-1; TRBD1 matches 9 bases. The CDR3 runs to 16 residues. Germline-derived CDR1 and CDR2 are MNHGY and SAAAGT. J was trimmed by 8 bases and V by 0 bases; bases with no gene match: 8. Here the CDR3 DNA reads TGTGCCAGCAGTTACTCCGGGACAGGGCCCATCGATGAGCAGTTCTTC. Protein sequence: CASSYSGTGPIDEQFF.

The chain couples TRBV6-5 to TRBJ1-1; D gene unclear. CDR1 is MNHEY and CDR2 is SVGAGI in the germline V gene. The CDR3 totals 15 residues. The V gene lost 7 bases and the J gene lost 2 bases, with 17 bases spanning the gap. Written as DNA, the CDR3 is TGTGCCAGCACCCCCCCCGGAGGAGGAAACACTGAAGCTTTCTTT. This sequence encodes CASTPPGGGNTEAFF.

The chain employs TRBV4-1 and TRBJ2-1, with D possibly being TRBD1 (5 bases). Trimming removed 1 base at V and 6 bases at J, with 7 bases between. This CDR3 contains 13 residues. In germline, CDR1 is MGHRA, CDR2 YSYEKL. DNA for the CDR3: TGCGCCAGCAGCCAAGCAGGGCTCAATGAGCAGTTCTTC. This codes for CASSQAGLNEQFF.

The V call is TRBV6-6, the J call TRBJ2-3; 7 nucleotides match TRBD2. The CDR3 covers 14 residues. The V gene end was trimmed by 6 bases and the J gene end by 3 bases; junction bases not matched to a gene: 6. CDR1 is MNHNY and CDR2 is SVGAGI in the germline V gene (reference sequence). CDR3 loop: CASRQTGGTDTQYF. CDR3 in DNA: TGTGCCAGCAGGCAAACGGGGGGAACAGATACGCAGTATTTT.